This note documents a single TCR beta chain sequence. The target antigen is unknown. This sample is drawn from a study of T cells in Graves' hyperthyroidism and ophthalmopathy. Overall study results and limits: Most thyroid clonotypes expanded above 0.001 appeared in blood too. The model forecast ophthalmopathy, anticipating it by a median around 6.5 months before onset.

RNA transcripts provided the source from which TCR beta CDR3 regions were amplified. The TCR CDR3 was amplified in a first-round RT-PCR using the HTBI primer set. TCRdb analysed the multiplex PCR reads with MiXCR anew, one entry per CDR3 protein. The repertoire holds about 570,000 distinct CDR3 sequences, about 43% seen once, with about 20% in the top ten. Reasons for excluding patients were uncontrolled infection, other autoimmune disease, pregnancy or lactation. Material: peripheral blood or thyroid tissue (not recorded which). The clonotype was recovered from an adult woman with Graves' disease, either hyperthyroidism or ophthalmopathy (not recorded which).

The CDR3 DNA sequence: TGTGCCAGTAGTATAGTCCCTACAGGGATCAACGAGCAGTACTTC. Protein: CASSIVPTGINEQYF. The chain uses TRBV19 and TRBJ2-7; maybe TRBD1 (6 bases). Germline CDR1 reads LNHDA; CDR2 reads SQIVND (reference sequence). The CDR3 sequence is 15 residues long. V lost 1 base and J 5 bases, leaving 15 bases between the germline ends.